Listed below are T cell receptor beta chains from one sample, sequenced in a study of T cell changes during pregnancy in multiple sclerosis. Clones were sequenced by immunoSEQ multiplex PCR, and TCRdb holds only the in-frame ones, with some missing. The table lists 65,000 to 70,000 clones, 92% of them singletons, with roughly 2% in the top ten. The sequencing here drew on peripheral blood, taken in the third trimester of pregnancy. These receptors all stem from a female donor in good health, enrolled as a control in a pregnancy study. Both conserved end residues are part of each CDR3. The D gene is left open where the match is weak. Rows give clone size only sometimes, using once, few, many, or a class for an expanded clone.

j_gene: TRBJ1-3; len: 17; v_gene: TRBV28; abundance: NA; d_gene: TRBD1; CDR3nt: TGTGCCAGCATAGCGTCTGTAGGACAGGACTCTGGAAACACCATATATTTT; CDR3aa: CASIASVGQDSGNTIYF
j_gene: TRBJ1-5; len: 14; v_gene: TRBV28; abundance: NA; d_gene: NA; CDR3nt: TGTGCCAGCATACAGGAGTATAGCAATCAGCCCCAGCATTTT; CDR3aa: CASIQEYSNQPQHF
j_gene: TRBJ2-5; len: 17; v_gene: TRBV5-4; abundance: once; d_gene: TRBD2; CDR3nt: TGTGCCAGCAGCTTGAAACTAGCGGGGGTTTGGGGAGAGACCCAGTACTTC; CDR3aa: CASSLKLAGVWGETQYF
j_gene: TRBJ2-3; len: 17; v_gene: TRBV6-1; abundance: NA; d_gene: TRBD2; CDR3nt: TGTGCCAGCAGTGAAGGGGGGGGGAGGCGGTTCACAGATACGCAGTATTTT; CDR3aa: CASSEGGGRRFTDTQYF
j_gene: TRBJ1-4; len: 13; v_gene: TRBV2; abundance: once; d_gene: TRBD1; CDR3nt: TGTGCCACCTCCGGGACAGCTAATGAAAAACTGTTTTTT; CDR3aa: CATSGTANEKLFF
j_gene: TRBJ1-3; len: 16; v_gene: TRBV5-1; abundance: NA; d_gene: NA; CDR3nt: TGCGCCAGCAGCTTGGAAGGGGGATACTCTGGAAACACCATATATTTT; CDR3aa: CASSLEGGYSGNTIYF
j_gene: TRBJ1-4; len: 15; v_gene: TRBV30; abundance: NA; d_gene: NA; CDR3nt: TGTGCCTGGACACAGGGTTTCGCCACTAATGAAAAACTGTTTTTT; CDR3aa: CAWTQGFATNEKLFF
j_gene: TRBJ1-5; len: 15; v_gene: TRBV5-1; abundance: once; d_gene: TRBD1; CDR3nt: TGCGCCAGCAGCCCGACAGGGGGCCCAAACCAGCCCCAGCATTTT; CDR3aa: CASSPTGGPNQPQHF
j_gene: TRBJ1-5; len: 14; v_gene: TRBV16; abundance: few; d_gene: NA; CDR3nt: TGTGCCAGCAGCACGGCGGCAGGGGTTCAGCCCCAGCATTTT; CDR3aa: CASSTAAGVQPQHF
j_gene: TRBJ1-1; len: 13; v_gene: TRBV28; abundance: once; d_gene: NA; CDR3nt: TGTGCCAGCACTGGGGGAGGCCTCACTGAAGCTTTCTTT; CDR3aa: CASTGGGLTEAFF
j_gene: TRBJ2-7; len: 14; v_gene: TRBV4-3; abundance: NA; d_gene: NA; CDR3nt: TGCGCCAGCAGCCAAGATTACACAGGCTACGAGCAGTACTTC; CDR3aa: CASSQDYTGYEQYF
j_gene: TRBJ2-3; len: 13; v_gene: TRBV7-9; abundance: NA; d_gene: NA; CDR3nt: TGTGCCAGCAGCTCCCCGGGGGCAGATACGCAGTATTTT; CDR3aa: CASSSPGADTQYF
j_gene: TRBJ1-2; len: 13; v_gene: TRBV11-2; abundance: NA; d_gene: TRBD1; CDR3nt: TGTGCCAGCAGCGTGGACAGGGACCATGGCTACACCTTC; CDR3aa: CASSVDRDHGYTF
j_gene: TRBJ2-5; len: 16; v_gene: TRBV5-6; abundance: once; d_gene: NA; CDR3nt: TGTGCCAGCAGCGGGTATGGAACAGTCAACAAGGAGACCCAGTACTTC; CDR3aa: CASSGYGTVNKETQYF
j_gene: TRBJ2-7; len: 14; v_gene: TRBV7-8; abundance: NA; d_gene: NA; CDR3nt: TGTGCCAGCAGCTTCGGGGGAGTCTACTACGAGCAGTACTTC; CDR3aa: CASSFGGVYYEQYF
j_gene: TRBJ1-1; len: 13; v_gene: TRBV29-1; abundance: NA; d_gene: TRBD1; CDR3nt: TGCAGCGTCGACCGACAGGGGCACACTGAAGCTTTCTTT; CDR3aa: CSVDRQGHTEAFF
j_gene: TRBJ2-1; len: 15; v_gene: TRBV27; abundance: NA; d_gene: TRBD2; CDR3nt: TGTGCCAGCAGTTTAGGACTAGCGGCCTACAATGAGCAGTTCTTC; CDR3aa: CASSLGLAAYNEQFF
j_gene: TRBJ1-5; len: 15; v_gene: TRBV19; abundance: NA; d_gene: TRBD1; CDR3nt: TGTGCCAGTAGCAGGGGGCTATATAGCAATCAGCCCCAGCATTTT; CDR3aa: CASSRGLYSNQPQHF
j_gene: TRBJ2-1; len: 16; v_gene: TRBV9; abundance: NA; d_gene: NA; CDR3nt: TGTGCCAGCAGCGAGAAACTAGATTTGGGCTACAATGAGCAGTTCTTC; CDR3aa: CASSEKLDLGYNEQFF
j_gene: TRBJ1-1; len: 18; v_gene: TRBV2; abundance: once; d_gene: TRBD1; CDR3nt: TGTGCCAGCACCCATCCCTTGGGACAGGGGTCGACGAACACTGAAGCTTTCTTT; CDR3aa: CASTHPLGQGSTNTEAFF
j_gene: TRBJ2-5; len: 13; v_gene: TRBV7-9; abundance: NA; d_gene: NA; CDR3nt: TGTGCCAGCAGCTTAAGGGGGCAAGAGACCCAGTACTTC; CDR3aa: CASSLRGQETQYF
j_gene: TRBJ2-5; len: 16; v_gene: TRBV5-1; abundance: NA; d_gene: TRBD2; CDR3nt: TGCGCCAGCAGCTCCGGACTAGCGGGAGGGGGAGAGACCCAGTACTTC; CDR3aa: CASSSGLAGGGETQYF
j_gene: TRBJ1-1; len: 12; v_gene: TRBV21-1; abundance: once; d_gene: NA; CDR3nt: TGTGCCAGCGAGACAGGGTACACTGAAGCTTTCTTT; CDR3aa: CASETGYTEAFF
j_gene: TRBJ1-1; len: 15; v_gene: TRBV5-1; abundance: NA; d_gene: NA; CDR3nt: TGCGCCAGCAGCTTCGTGGGGCGTATGAACACTGAAGCTTTCTTT; CDR3aa: CASSFVGRMNTEAFF
j_gene: TRBJ2-7; len: 15; v_gene: TRBV6-5; abundance: NA; d_gene: TRBD2; CDR3nt: TGTGCCACGTCAGTTACGGGGACTAGCGGGTACGAGCAGTACTTC; CDR3aa: CATSVTGTSGYEQYF
j_gene: TRBJ1-2; len: 13; v_gene: TRBV9; abundance: once; d_gene: TRBD1; CDR3nt: TGTGCCAGCAGCGTCGGACAGGACTATGGCTACACCTTC; CDR3aa: CASSVGQDYGYTF
j_gene: TRBJ2-3; len: 17; v_gene: TRBV7-2; abundance: NA; d_gene: TRBD2; CDR3nt: TGTGCCAGCAGCTTAGGTAGCGGGAGGGTAAGCACAGATACGCAGTATTTT; CDR3aa: CASSLGSGRVSTDTQYF
j_gene: TRBJ1-1; len: 14; v_gene: TRBV15; abundance: NA; d_gene: NA; CDR3nt: TGTGCCACCACGAGGGAGAACGGCGACACTGAAGCTTTCTTT; CDR3aa: CATTRENGDTEAFF
j_gene: TRBJ2-5; len: 17; v_gene: TRBV11-3; abundance: NA; d_gene: TRBD2; CDR3nt: TGTGCCAGCAGCCTGGGACTAGCGGGACCCCACGGGGAGACCCAGTACTTC; CDR3aa: CASSLGLAGPHGETQYF
j_gene: TRBJ1-4; len: 15; v_gene: TRBV5-6; abundance: NA; d_gene: TRBD1; CDR3nt: TGTGCCAGCAGCTTGGCGGGACAGACTAATGAAAAACTGTTTTTT; CDR3aa: CASSLAGQTNEKLFF
j_gene: TRBJ2-7; len: 18; v_gene: TRBV2; abundance: once; d_gene: NA; CDR3nt: TGTGCCAGCAGTGATTGGCGGGGGACAACCCTGAGCTCCTACGAGCAGTACTTC; CDR3aa: CASSDWRGTTLSSYEQYF
j_gene: TRBJ2-1; len: 16; v_gene: TRBV4-2; abundance: NA; d_gene: NA; CDR3nt: TGTGCCAGCAGCCCGTCGAGATTTTCCTCCTACAATGAGCAGTTCTTC; CDR3aa: CASSPSRFSSYNEQFF
j_gene: TRBJ1-5; len: 15; v_gene: TRBV18; abundance: NA; d_gene: TRBD1; CDR3nt: TGTGCCAGCTCACCATCCAGGACAGGAGATCAGCCCCAGCATTTT; CDR3aa: CASSPSRTGDQPQHF